This T cell receptor (beta chain) is from a study of T cell changes during pregnancy in multiple sclerosis (dated by TCRdb to between 2018 and 2021). Regarding the study in general: The study looked at changes in the T cell repertoire across pregnancy in women with multiple sclerosis.

Libraries were prepared through the immunoSEQ multiplex PCR assay. Imported from immuneACCESS, the table was reduced by TCRdb to in-frame sequences with V and J called. These copies leave out some clones; in studies compared against another copy, an unresolved V gene accounts for under half, and the cause of the remainder is not known. This sample has some 69,000 clones in its table, and 90% of those were observed once. Roughly 2.2% of the sample lies in the top ten. Reading the germline V gene gives CDR1 SNHLY and CDR2 FYNNEI. The CDR3 goes from the cysteine to the phenylalanine over 14 residues. The retained sequence is limited to the CDR3, 42 bases, with the frame set at the first base. V lost 11 bases and J lost 1 base; the stretch between them is 17 bases long. About this clone: The specificity of this receptor is unknown. No quality values exist for individual bases; no much larger clone is one base distant.

This TCR was sampled from a female donor in good health, enrolled as a control in a pregnancy study. The material sequenced was peripheral blood, taken in the second trimester of pregnancy. Recombination connected TRBV2 to TRBJ1-1; no D gene call is confident. This receptor has the CDR3 CAAAPSLKNTEAFF. The nucleotide sequence is TGTGCCGCCGCTCCGTCCCTAAAGAACACTGAAGCTTTCTTT.